This T cell receptor (beta chain) was recorded in a study of T cell repertoires in cytomegalovirus infection. For the study at large: CMV infection plus the matching HLA type was flagged by public TCR beta signatures.

Unmatched junction bases numbered 6, after V lost 6 bases and J lost 1 base. Germline-derived CDR1 and CDR2 are SGHNT and YENEEA. The CDR3 length is 15 residues. Each CDR3 protein gets one entry after TCRdb re-called the reads with MiXCR. Here the sample spans 200,000 to 300,000 distinct CDR3 sequences, about 12% being singletons. The sequence came from a human donor in good health (CMV status not recorded). Some clones in this sample may be carry-over from other donors' samples. Specimen: PBMCs. The chain links TRBV11-3 to TRBJ2-5, with TRBD1 matching over 9 bases. The CDR3 coding sequence is TGTGCCAGCAGTCCCTACAGGGGGCCCCAAGAGACCCAGTACTTC. This encodes CASSPYRGPQETQYF.